This TCR beta chain was captured by sequencing in a study of Ad26.COV2.S vaccination and SARS-CoV-2 variants. Study as a whole: Each vaccinee took Ad26.COV2.S intramuscularly, once or twice 56 days apart.

Germline values: CDR1 SGHTA, CDR2 FQGNSA. V lost 0 bases to trimming and J lost 1 base, with 13 bases between them. The CDR3 is 17 amino acids. Treatment: over 15 received Ad26.COV2.S at low or high dose, single or two shots; about 5 received placebo; per-sample allocation not given. All samples were drawn on day 63, counting from the first vaccine or placebo injection. An Ad26 vector was used to express Wuhan-strain SARS-CoV-2 spike as the vaccine. The table came from immunoSEQ multiplex PCR; TCRdb's copy has only in-frame clones and leaves some out. The sample contains 350,000 to 550,000 clones, roughly nine tenths of which appear only once.

Source: peripheral blood, taken in a trial of Ad26.COV2.S vaccine versus placebo. The chain carries TRBV7-2 and TRBJ1-5; D might be TRBD1 (6 bases). The source of this sequence is a person between 18 and 65 years old who received the Ad26.COV2.S COVID-19 vaccine or a placebo. CDR3 loop: CASSLAGTPLSNQPQHF. DNA for the CDR3: TGTGCCAGCAGCTTAGCCGGGACACCCCTGAGCAATCAGCCCCAGCATTTT.